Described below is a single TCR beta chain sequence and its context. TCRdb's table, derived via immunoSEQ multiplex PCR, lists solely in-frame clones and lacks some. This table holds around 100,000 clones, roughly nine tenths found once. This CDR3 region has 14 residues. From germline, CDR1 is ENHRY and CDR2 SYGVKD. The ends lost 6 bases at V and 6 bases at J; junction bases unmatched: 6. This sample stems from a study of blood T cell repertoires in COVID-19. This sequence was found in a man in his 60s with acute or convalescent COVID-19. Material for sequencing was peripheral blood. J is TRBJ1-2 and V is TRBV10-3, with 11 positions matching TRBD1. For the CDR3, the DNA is TGTGCCATCAGCCTAGGACAGGGGGCGGATGGCTACACCTTC. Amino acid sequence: CAISLGQGADGYTF.